This TCR beta chain was obtained from a study of blood T cell repertoires in COVID-19. From germline, CDR1 is SNHLY and CDR2 FYNNEI. The CDR3 is made up of 19 amino acids. Unmatched junction bases numbered 18, after V lost 5 bases and J lost 2 bases. In the source study's methods: How many nucleated cells were present was estimated from reference gene primer amplification. Here immunoSEQ multiplex PCR was the method, and the copy in TCRdb shows in-frame clones only, minus some. V and J calls and clone size are given by that table; D and trimming were obtained from the DNA. The sample has roughly 70,000 clones, 82% seen once.

The sequence was collected from a woman in her sixties with acute or convalescent COVID-19. This chain links TRBV2 with TRBJ2-3, with 8 bases aligning to TRBD2. The sequencing sample was made of peripheral blood. The CDR3 protein is CASSLSGSPRTRTTDTQYF. DNA for the CDR3: TGTGCCAGCAGTTTGAGCGGGAGTCCTAGAACACGCACCACAGATACGCAGTATTTT.